This T cell receptor (beta chain) derives from a study of TIL therapy for anti-PD-1-resistant metastatic lung cancer. Overall study: Several tumors were EGFR-mutant and two were ALK-rearranged. Study findings and constraints: TIL clonotype persistence in blood showed no apparent association with response.

To note about this clone: Its target is not known.

The sample's time point: pre-treatment sample, taken before nivolumab and TIL therapy. Per the germline V gene, CDR1 is SQVTM and CDR2 is ANQGSEA. The CDR3 runs to 13 residues. Trimming cost V 6 bases and J 6 bases, with 18 bases left between them. Sequencing used immunoSEQ v3. Each library reached 2.1 million or so read pairs, or roughly 5-6.5 million at deep level. Profiling relied on immunoSEQ multiplex PCR, and the TCRdb table lists in-frame clones only, not all of them. The sample contains approximately 53,000 clones, around 80% of which appear only once. The rearrangement uses TRBV29-1 and TRBJ2-7; D may correspond to TRBD1 or TRBD2 (5 bases each). The receptor comes from a woman aged 30-85 years with non-small cell lung cancer. The sample consisted of blood, taken at baseline. CDR3 DNA sequence: TGCAGCGTGGGGGAACACAGCGTTAGCGAGCAGTACTTC. This codes for CSVGEHSVSEQYF.